These T cell receptor beta chains were read from a single sample in a study of blood T cell repertoires in COVID-19. Produced via immunoSEQ multiplex PCR; TCRdb's table is partial and in-frame only. In the table there are a few hundred thousand clones, around 90% of which are singletons. Sequencing input: PBMCs or T cells enriched from blood (not recorded which). Receptors originate from a woman between 18 and 30 years old with acute COVID-19. The CDR3 runs from the conserved cysteine through the conserved F or W. The D gene is left open where the match is weak. The size of a clone is reported for some rows only, either as once, few or many, or as a class for expanded clones.

v_call	j_call	d_call	clone_size	cdr3_length	cdr3_aa	cdr3_nt
TRBV25-1	TRBJ2-3	TRBD1	.	14	CASSESRGSDTQYF	TGTGCCAGCAGTGAATCCAGGGGGTCAGATACGCAGTATTTT
TRBV29-1	TRBJ1-1	.	.	12	CSAQGSHTEAFF	TGCAGCGCCCAGGGGTCACACACTGAAGCTTTCTTT
TRBV6-5	TRBJ1-2	.	.	14	CASSSGLGDYGYTF	TGTGCCAGCAGTTCCGGTCTGGGCGACTATGGCTACACCTTC
TRBV7-9	TRBJ1-2	.	.	14	CASSAGHDSYGYTF	TGTGCCAGCAGCGCCGGCCACGACTCTTATGGCTACACCTTC
TRBV7-6	TRBJ2-1	.	.	13	CASSTAALDEQFF	TGTGCCAGCAGCACCGCCGCTCTAGATGAGCAGTTCTTC
TRBV5-1	TRBJ2-5	.	.	14	CASSLGSGRTTQYF	TGCGCCAGCAGCTTGGGTTCCGGGAGAACGACCCAGTACTTC
TRBV5-1	TRBJ1-6	TRBD1	.	15	CASSLDPGGNSPLHF	TGCGCCAGCAGCTTGGACCCAGGGGGTAATTCACCCCTCCACTTT
TRBV30	TRBJ2-1	TRBD1	.	14	CAWSIRTGGDEQFF	TGTGCCTGGAGTATAAGGACAGGGGGCGATGAGCAGTTCTTC
TRBV5-1	TRBJ2-2	.	.	16	CASSLRVTGLTGELFF	TGCGCCAGCAGCTTGAGGGTGACAGGTCTCACCGGGGAGCTGTTTTTT
TRBV29-1	TRBJ2-7	TRBD2	many	14	CSVEGGGSPHEQYF	TGCAGCGTTGAAGGGGGCGGGAGTCCCCACGAGCAGTACTTC
TRBV7-3	TRBJ2-1	.	.	15	CASSFILSSYNEQFF	TGTGCCAGCAGCTTTATACTGAGCTCCTACAATGAGCAGTTCTTC
TRBV3-1/TRBV3-2	TRBJ2-6	.	.	17	CASSQDGSGSGANVLTF	TGTGCCAGCAGCCAAGATGGTTCAGGATCCGGGGCCAACGTCCTGACTTTC
TRBV2	TRBJ2-2	TRBD2	few	15	CASKAGARDTGELFF	TGTGCCAGCAAAGCGGGAGCGAGGGACACCGGGGAGCTGTTTTTT
TRBV28	TRBJ2-3	.	.	12	CASSPTSMSQYF	TGTGCCAGCAGTCCCACGAGCATGTCGCAGTATTTT
TRBV24-1	TRBJ2-3	.	once	14	CATSDPSGTDTQYF	TGTGCCACCAGTGATCCCAGTGGCACAGATACGCAGTATTTT
TRBV24-1	TRBJ2-3	.	.	15	CATSRSTTSTDTQYF	TGTGCCACCAGCCGGAGCACCACTAGCACAGATACGCAGTATTTT
TRBV19	TRBJ2-1	TRBD1	.	14	CASRQGPTYNEQFF	TGTGCCAGTAGACAGGGGCCGACCTACAATGAGCAGTTCTTC
TRBV11-2	TRBJ2-5	.	.	13	CASSQSPQETQYF	TGTGCCAGCAGCCAGTCACCTCAAGAGACCCAGTACTTC
TRBV28	TRBJ1-2	.	.	12	CASSTASYGYTF	TGTGCCAGCAGTACAGCCAGCTATGGCTACACCTTC
TRBV5-1	TRBJ2-5	TRBD2	.	14	CASSRAGEGETQYF	TGCGCCAGCAGCAGAGCGGGAGAGGGGGAGACCCAGTACTTC
TRBV2	TRBJ1-1	.	.	11	CATAGDTEAFF	TGTGCCACCGCGGGGGACACTGAAGCTTTCTTT
TRBV9	TRBJ1-4	.	few	15	CASSVSGGLNEKLFF	TGTGCCAGCAGCGTATCGGGGGGCCTCAATGAAAAACTGTTTTTT
TRBV7-8	TRBJ2-1	.	.	14	CASSQQGSYNEQFF	TGTGCCAGCAGCCAACAGGGATCCTACAATGAGCAGTTCTTC
TRBV11-2	TRBJ2-7	TRBD1	.	13	CASSFTGGNEQYF	TGTGCCAGCAGCTTTACAGGGGGTAACGAGCAGTACTTC
TRBV9	TRBJ1-2	.	.	14	CASSVATVNYGYTF	TGTGCCAGCAGCGTAGCGACAGTGAACTATGGCTACACCTTC
TRBV7-9	TRBJ1-2	TRBD1	.	15	CASSQRQGREQGYTF	TGTGCCAGCAGCCAACGACAGGGGAGGGAGCAAGGCTACACCTTC
TRBV12-3/TRBV12-4	TRBJ2-1	.	.	11	CASNQGNEQFF	TGTGCCAGCAATCAGGGCAATGAGCAGTTCTTC
TRBV21-1	TRBJ1-5	.	once	16	CASSKVGGQGNQPQHF	TGTGCCAGCAGCAAAGTAGGGGGACAGGGCAATCAGCCCCAGCATTTT
TRBV6-5	TRBJ1-5	TRBD1	.	14	CATSLRTGGGPQHF	TGTGCCACCTCCCTTCGGACAGGTGGTGGGCCCCAGCATTTT
TRBV27	TRBJ1-3	.	.	14	CASSLGQGGYTIYF	TGTGCCAGCAGTTTAGGCCAGGGTGGATACACCATATATTTT
TRBV28	TRBJ1-1	.	.	16	CASSKRGGAWFTEAFF	TGTGCCAGCAGTAAGAGGGGGGGCGCGTGGTTCACTGAAGCTTTCTTT
TRBV28	TRBJ1-5	.	.	15	CASSNIGEEDQPQHF	TGTGCCAGCAGTAACATAGGGGAGGAGGATCAGCCCCAGCATTTT
TRBV27	TRBJ2-3	.	.	15	CASVQTGTSTDTQYF	TGTGCCAGCGTGCAGACCGGGACTAGCACAGATACGCAGTATTTT
TRBV15	TRBJ2-7	TRBD1	.	16	CATSRDRGQGSHEQYF	TGTGCCACCAGCAGAGATAGGGGACAGGGGTCCCACGAGCAGTACTTC
TRBV6-4	TRBJ2-3	TRBD2	.	16	CASSDSAGASTDTQYF	TGTGCCAGCAGTGACTCAGCGGGAGCTAGCACAGATACGCAGTATTTT
TRBV5-8	TRBJ1-2	.	.	13	CASTLGGDGGYTF	TGTGCCAGCACCCTTGGGGGGGACGGTGGCTACACCTTC
TRBV28	TRBJ1-2	.	few	12	CASSTGIYGYTF	TGTGCCAGCAGCACCGGGATATATGGCTACACCTTC
TRBV6-5	TRBJ2-1	TRBD2	.	11	CASRTGTSAVF	TGTGCCAGCAGAACCGGGACTAGCGCCGTCTTC
TRBV11-2	TRBJ1-4	.	.	15	CASSLVGGEGEKLFF	TGTGCCAGCAGCTTAGTTGGCGGGGAGGGTGAAAAACTGTTTTTT
TRBV11-3	TRBJ2-1	.	.	16	CASSQISGALGNEQFF	TGTGCCAGCAGCCAAATTAGCGGAGCTCTAGGCAATGAGCAGTTCTTC
TRBV28	TRBJ2-7	TRBD1	.	13	CASNPGQAYEQYF	TGTGCCAGCAATCCGGGACAGGCCTACGAGCAGTACTTC